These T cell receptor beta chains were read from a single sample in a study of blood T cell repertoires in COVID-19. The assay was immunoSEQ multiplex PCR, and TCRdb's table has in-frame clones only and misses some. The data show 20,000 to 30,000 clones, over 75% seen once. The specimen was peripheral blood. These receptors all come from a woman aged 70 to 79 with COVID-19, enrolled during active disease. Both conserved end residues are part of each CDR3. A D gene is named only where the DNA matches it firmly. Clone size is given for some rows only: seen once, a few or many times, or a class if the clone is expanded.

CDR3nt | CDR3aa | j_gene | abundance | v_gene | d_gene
TGCAGCACCCAACAGGGGGCGCAGGCTGAAGCTTTCTTT | CSTQQGAQAEAFF | TRBJ1-1 | - | TRBV29-1 | TRBD1
TGTGCCAGCAGCTTATTGCCTAGCAGTTCCTACGAGCAGTACTTC | CASSLLPSSSYEQYF | TRBJ2-7 | - | TRBV7-8 | -
TGTGCCAGCAGTTACGGAGACGGGAGCTCTGGAAACACCATATATTTT | CASSYGDGSSGNTIYF | TRBJ1-3 | - | TRBV6-2/TRBV6-3 | -
TGCGCCAGCAGCTTGGCCGGTTACACTGAAGCTTTCTTT | CASSLAGYTEAFF | TRBJ1-1 | - | TRBV5-1 | -
TGTGCCAGCAGTTTACCGGGAGGGGGGGACACTGAAGCTTTCTTT | CASSLPGGGDTEAFF | TRBJ1-1 | once | TRBV28 | -
TGTGCCAGCAGTGACGACAGGGCACCTGAAGCTTTCTTT | CASSDDRAPEAFF | TRBJ1-1 | - | TRBV6-2/TRBV6-3 | TRBD1
TGTGCCAGCAGCTCGGGACTGGGAGTCGACGAGCAGTACTTC | CASSSGLGVDEQYF | TRBJ2-7 | - | TRBV13 | -
TGTGCCATCAGGAGAACAGGGGGCGCTTATGGCTACACCTTC | CAIRRTGGAYGYTF | TRBJ1-2 | - | TRBV10-3 | TRBD1
TGTGCCAGCAGCCGCGGGAATTCAAACACTGAAGCTTTCTTT | CASSRGNSNTEAFF | TRBJ1-1 | - | TRBV7-9 | -
TGTGCCAGTAGTATAGCAGGGGTGGTCGGAGAGACCCAGTACTTC | CASSIAGVVGETQYF | TRBJ2-5 | - | TRBV19 | -
TGTGCCAGCAGCTTAGAGGCAGCGGGGCTCTCAGAGACCCAGTACTTC | CASSLEAAGLSETQYF | TRBJ2-5 | - | TRBV7-2 | TRBD2
TGTGCCACCAGTGACGTCAGGTGGAATGAGCAGTTCTTC | CATSDVRWNEQFF | TRBJ2-1 | - | TRBV24-1 | -
TGTGCTAGTGGTTTGGCCGCGCCAGGGATGGGCTACACCTTC | CASGLAAPGMGYTF | TRBJ1-2 | - | TRBV12-5 | -
TGTGCCAGCCGGACAGGGTCCCGCTATGGCTACACCTTC | CASRTGSRYGYTF | TRBJ1-2 | - | TRBV10-3 | TRBD1
TGTGCCAGCAGCTTAGACAGGGGGAGCGCAGATACGCAGTATTTT | CASSLDRGSADTQYF | TRBJ2-3 | - | TRBV11-3 | TRBD1
TGTGCCAGCCTTTGGGGGAGGGCCCCGACAGATACGCAGTATTTT | CASLWGRAPTDTQYF | TRBJ2-3 | - | TRBV7-2 | TRBD2
TGCAGCGTTGAGGCAGGGTGGGGAGATACGCAGTATTTT | CSVEAGWGDTQYF | TRBJ2-3 | - | TRBV29-1 | -
TGTGCCAGCAGCCACAGACTAGCGGGGGGCCCCGGGGAGCTGTTTTTT | CASSHRLAGGPGELFF | TRBJ2-2 | - | TRBV9 | TRBD2
TGTGCCAGCAGAGAAGGACTAGCGGAGTACCAAGAGACCCAGTACTTC | CASREGLAEYQETQYF | TRBJ2-5 | - | TRBV2 | TRBD2
TGTGCCAGCAGTTCCCCCGGGACAGGGTTCATCACTGAAGCTTTCTTT | CASSSPGTGFITEAFF | TRBJ1-1 | once | TRBV6-5 | TRBD1
TGTGCCAGCAGTGACGTACTAGCGGGAGGGCCGGAGACCCAGTACTTC | CASSDVLAGGPETQYF | TRBJ2-5 | few | TRBV6-1 | TRBD2
TGTGCCAGCAGCTTAGAGAGGGGACTAGCGCGGAATGAGCAGTTCTTC | CASSLERGLARNEQFF | TRBJ2-1 | - | TRBV7-9 | TRBD2
TGTGCCAGCAGAACACGACAGGCCCTCGAAGCTTTCTTT | CASRTRQALEAFF | TRBJ1-1 | few | TRBV12-3/TRBV12-4 | -
TGCGCCAGCAGCCACCCGAGACAGGGGGTCCCCACAGATACGCAGTATTTT | CASSHPRQGVPTDTQYF | TRBJ2-3 | few | TRBV4-1 | TRBD1
TGTGCCAGCAGCTTAGTAGGGACAAGAGACACTGAAGCTTTCTTT | CASSLVGTRDTEAFF | TRBJ1-1 | - | TRBV7-2 | -
TGCGCCAGCAGCCCCCCCGGGACCCAGTACTTC | CASSPPGTQYF | TRBJ2-5 | - | TRBV5-1 | -
TGTGCCAGCAGCAATACAGGGGGCGCCTATGGCTACACCTTC | CASSNTGGAYGYTF | TRBJ1-2 | once | TRBV4-2 | TRBD1
TGCAGCGCCGCGGAGGGGGGGGATCAGCCCCAGCATTTT | CSAAEGGDQPQHF | TRBJ1-5 | few | TRBV29-1 | -
TGCAGCGCAACGCCGGGCAGGGAAGAGGACGGCTACACCTTC | CSATPGREEDGYTF | TRBJ1-2 | - | TRBV29-1 | -
TGTGCCAGCAGACAAACTAGGAACTACAATGAGCAGTTCTTC | CASRQTRNYNEQFF | TRBJ2-1 | - | TRBV2 | -
TGTGCCAGCAGCGTGAACAGGGGCAATCAGCCCCAGCATTTT | CASSVNRGNQPQHF | TRBJ1-5 | - | TRBV6-2/TRBV6-3 | -
TGTGCCAGCAGTGAGTCTCCGGGACAGGGCTTC | CASSESPGQGF | TRBJ1-2 | - | TRBV6-1 | TRBD1
TGCGCCAGCACGGGAGGTGTAACAGATACGCAGTATTTT | CASTGGVTDTQYF | TRBJ2-3 | - | TRBV5-1 | TRBD2
TGTGCCAGCAGCCAAGAAAGCGGGGACAGGGACCTCTATGGCTACACCTTC | CASSQESGDRDLYGYTF | TRBJ1-2 | - | TRBV14 | TRBD1
TGTGCCAGCAGCTTAGCGGGGGGCGACAGCTTAGCTTTCTTT | CASSLAGGDSLAFF | TRBJ1-1 | - | TRBV11-2 | -
TGTGCCAGTGCCCAGACAGGGGGGCAAGAGACCCAGTACTTC | CASAQTGGQETQYF | TRBJ2-5 | - | TRBV19 | TRBD1
TGCGCCAGCAGCTTGAGGGGTGGCGGCAATAATTCACCCCTCCACTTT | CASSLRGGGNNSPLHF | TRBJ1-6 | - | TRBV5-1 | -
TGTGCTAGTGGTTTGGTTACAACTGGCTACACCTTC | CASGLVTTGYTF | TRBJ1-2 | - | TRBV12-5 | -
TGTGCCAGCACCATCAGGGGACAGTATAATTCACCCCTCCACTTT | CASTIRGQYNSPLHF | TRBJ1-6 | - | TRBV6-6 | TRBD1
TGTGCCAGCAGCTCAGGGGGCCACGAGCAGTACTTC | CASSSGGHEQYF | TRBJ2-7 | - | TRBV11-1 | TRBD1
TGTGCCAGCAGTTACTCGGGGGCAGGGTACACTGAAGCTTTCTTT | CASSYSGAGYTEAFF | TRBJ1-1 | once | TRBV6-2/TRBV6-3 | -
TGTGCCAGCAGCCTAAACCTTGGAGGCACTGAAGCTTTCTTT | CASSLNLGGTEAFF | TRBJ1-1 | once | TRBV7-9 | -
TGTGCCAGTAGTATAGCAGGAATAAACCCACCGAACACTGAAGCTTTCTTT | CASSIAGINPPNTEAFF | TRBJ1-1 | few | TRBV19 | -
TGTGCCAGTAGTATGAAAGTAGCGGGAACCCATGAGCAGTTCTTC | CASSMKVAGTHEQFF | TRBJ2-1 | - | TRBV19 | TRBD2
TGTGCCAGCAGCCCACTAGCGGGGGAAAAAGGGGAGCTGTTTTTT | CASSPLAGEKGELFF | TRBJ2-2 | - | TRBV7-3 | TRBD2
TGTGCCAGCAGTGAAAGAGACAGTAGGGGCTACACCTTC | CASSERDSRGYTF | TRBJ1-2 | once | TRBV6-1 | -
TGTGCCAGCAGCCTACAAGGGGACTACAATGAGCAGTTCTTC | CASSLQGDYNEQFF | TRBJ2-1 | once | TRBV7-3 | -
TGTGCCAGTAACTTTAACAGGGACAATCAGCCCCAGCATTTT | CASNFNRDNQPQHF | TRBJ1-5 | few | TRBV19 | -
TGTGCCAGCAGCTCCGGGTCTCGGGGTCTCGGGGCCAACGTCCTGACTTTC | CASSSGSRGLGANVLTF | TRBJ2-6 | - | TRBV5-8 | -
TGTGCCAGTAGTCCGATCCGACAGGGTTCCACTGAAGCTTTCTTT | CASSPIRQGSTEAFF | TRBJ1-1 | - | TRBV19 | TRBD1
TGTGCCAGCAGCTTCGGGGGGGCTCAGCCCCAGCATTTT | CASSFGGAQPQHF | TRBJ1-5 | - | TRBV7-2 | -
TGTGCTAGTGGTTTGGTAAACACCCGGACAGGGGGCAATCAGCCCCAGCATTTT | CASGLVNTRTGGNQPQHF | TRBJ1-5 | - | TRBV12-5 | TRBD1
TGTGCCAGCAGTGACGGACTTTCTAATTCACCCCTCCACTTT | CASSDGLSNSPLHF | TRBJ1-6 | - | TRBV25-1 | -